These T cell receptor beta chains were read from a single sample in a study of OX40 agonist ivuxolimab in advanced cancers. Clones were sequenced by immunoSEQ multiplex PCR, and TCRdb holds only the in-frame ones, with some missing. The data contain under 70,000 clones, 80% to 90% of them seen just once; the ten biggest clones take up 0.95% to 1.5%. The source was CD4+ or CD8+ T cells sorted from blood, collected in a trial of the OX40 agonist ivuxolimab. These receptors came from an adult with an advanced solid tumor such as melanoma, head and neck, liver or kidney cancer. Both conserved end residues are part of each CDR3. D genes are given only for firm matches. Where a row states a size, it is once, few, many or the class of an expanded clone; other rows omit it.

TRBD2,.,TRBJ2-1,TRBV11-2,19,TGTGCCAGCAGCTTAGTGAGGGTGGCAGCGGGAGGCGGAGGGAATGAGCAGTTCTTC,CASSLVRVAAGGGGNEQFF
.,once,TRBJ1-3,TRBV19,14,TGTGCCAGTAGTGCAACTTACTCTGGAAACACCATATATTTT,CASSATYSGNTIYF
.,.,TRBJ2-1,TRBV7-9,13,TGTGCCAGCAGCTTCGGGACGGCGAACCCCCAGTTCTTC,CASSFGTANPQFF
TRBD2,.,TRBJ2-7,TRBV7-2,15,TGTGCCAGCAGCCCTCCTAGCGGGAGGCGATACGAGCAGTACTTC,CASSPPSGRRYEQYF
TRBD2,.,TRBJ2-2,TRBV18,16,TGTGCCAGCTCACCCGGGACTAGCGGTAACACCGGGGAGCTGTTTTTT,CASSPGTSGNTGELFF
.,.,TRBJ1-1,TRBV27,13,TGTGCCAGCAGTTTATCCCGCCTCACTGAAGCTTTCTTT,CASSLSRLTEAFF
.,.,TRBJ2-6,TRBV6-1,14,TGTGCCAGCGTAAAGGGGGCTGGGGCCAACGTCCTGACTTTC,CASVKGAGANVLTF
.,.,TRBJ2-3,TRBV7-3,14,TGTGCCAGCAGCTCGCAGGGTAGCGAAGATACGCAGTATTTT,CASSSQGSEDTQYF
TRBD1,.,TRBJ1-2,TRBV10-3,14,TGTGCCATCAGCGGACAGGGCCCGGGGGTTGGCTACACCTTC,CAISGQGPGVGYTF
.,.,TRBJ1-3,TRBV21-1,17,TGTGCCGGACCGGGACACCGAGAAGGAGACTCTGGAAACACCATATATTTT,CAGPGHREGDSGNTIYF
.,.,TRBJ2-7,TRBV10-2,13,TGCGCCAGCAGATCTACCAGGACCTACGAGCAGTACTTC,CASRSTRTYEQYF
TRBD1,.,TRBJ1-1,TRBV6-6,14,TGTGCCAGCAGTGGGGGAGGACAGGCCTCTGAAGCTTTCTTT,CASSGGGQASEAFF
.,.,TRBJ2-1,TRBV5-3,17,TGTGCCAGAAGCTGGTCGGGGGGCCATGGCTCCTACAATGAGCAGTTCTTC,CARSWSGGHGSYNEQFF
TRBD1,.,TRBJ1-6,TRBV5-4,16,TGTGCCAGCAGCTCCGGTTCCGGACAGGGGATTTCACCCCTCCACTTT,CASSSGSGQGISPLHF
TRBD2,few,TRBJ2-5,TRBV5-4,16,TGTGCCAGCAGCTTGGGAGGTAGCGGGGGTCAAGAGACCCAGTACTTC,CASSLGGSGGQETQYF
TRBD1,.,TRBJ2-7,TRBV11-3,14,TGTGCCAGCAGCTTCGGACAGGGACCCTACGAGCAGTACTTC,CASSFGQGPYEQYF
.,.,TRBJ2-5,TRBV5-1,13,TGCGCCAGCAGCTTGGGTTCACAAGAGACCCAGTACTTC,CASSLGSQETQYF
.,.,TRBJ2-2,TRBV19,13,TGTGCCAGTAACAACCCCGGTGAGGGGAAGCTGTTTTTT,CASNNPGEGKLFF
.,.,TRBJ2-3,TRBV9,15,TGTGCCAGCAGCGTAGACAGCAGGGGCACAGATACGCAGTATTTT,CASSVDSRGTDTQYF
TRBD1,.,TRBJ1-1,TRBV6-6,15,TGTGCCAGCGCCCCAGGGGGCATAACGAACACTGAAGCTTTCTTT,CASAPGGITNTEAFF
.,few,TRBJ2-2,TRBV10-3,15,TGTGCCATCAAGTCCGGGACGGCGAACACCGGGGAGCTGTTTTTT,CAIKSGTANTGELFF
.,once,TRBJ2-3,TRBV5-1,15,TGCGCCAGCAGCTTGGCCGGTGCGTACACAGATACGCAGTATTTT,CASSLAGAYTDTQYF
.,.,TRBJ1-1,TRBV9,14,TGTGCCAGCAGCTCTCGAGTGGGGGACACTGAAGCTTTCTTT,CASSSRVGDTEAFF
TRBD2,.,TRBJ2-5,TRBV5-1,16,TGCGCCAGCAGCTCTGGGACTAGCGGGATACTAGAGACCCAGTACTTC,CASSSGTSGILETQYF
.,once,TRBJ2-7,TRBV28,15,TGTGCCAGCACCCAGGGGGGGACAAGGTTCTACGAGCAGTACTTC,CASTQGGTRFYEQYF
.,.,TRBJ1-3,TRBV28,12,TGTGCCAGCAGGGTGTCTGGAAACACCATATATTTT,CASRVSGNTIYF
TRBD2,.,TRBJ2-7,TRBV27,18,TGTGCCAGCAGTGCCCAGGGGAGCGGACTAGCGGGCATGTACGAGCAGTACTTC,CASSAQGSGLAGMYEQYF
TRBD2,.,TRBJ2-5,TRBV7-3,19,TGTGCCAGCAGCTTATTTCTAGAGCGGGAGGGCCGGTCGTGGGAGACCCAGTACTTC,CASSLFLEREGRSWETQYF
TRBD1,.,TRBJ2-3,TRBV5-1,14,TGCGCCAGCAGCGTGGACAGGTCCACAGATACGCAGTATTTT,CASSVDRSTDTQYF
.,.,TRBJ2-1,TRBV18,14,TGTGCCAGCTCACGTATACCAGCTTACAATGAGCAGTTCTTC,CASSRIPAYNEQFF
.,.,TRBJ1-5,TRBV7-2,13,TGTGCCAGCAGCTTAGTAGGGGTTCAGCCCCAGCATTTT,CASSLVGVQPQHF
.,.,TRBJ2-7,TRBV11-2,16,TGTGCCAGCAGCCCTAGAGGGCAGGGGAGTAACTACGAGCAGTACTTC,CASSPRGQGSNYEQYF
TRBD2,.,TRBJ2-1,TRBV28,15,TGTGCCAGCAGCCGCTCTAGCGGGGGCTACAATGAGCAGTTCTTC,CASSRSSGGYNEQFF
.,.,TRBJ1-3,TRBV28,15,TGTGCCAGCAGTTTACTAGGACAGACGGGAAACACCATATATTTT,CASSLLGQTGNTIYF
.,.,TRBJ1-3,TRBV18,15,TGTGCCAGCTCACCTCTTCGACCCTCCGGAAACACCATATATTTT,CASSPLRPSGNTIYF
.,.,TRBJ2-5,TRBV30,13,TGTGCCTCGTCGACAGGATCCTGGGAGACCCAGTACTTC,CASSTGSWETQYF
.,few,TRBJ1-4,TRBV6-6,15,TGTGCCAGCAGCGACGTGGGGGGCACTAATGAAAAACTGTTTTTT,CASSDVGGTNEKLFF
TRBD2,.,TRBJ2-1,TRBV7-2,14,TGTGCCAGCAGCTTTGGACTAGCGGGAGATGAGCAGTTCTTC,CASSFGLAGDEQFF
.,.,TRBJ1-4,TRBV7-9,13,TGTGCCAGCAGCTCGGCAGGGGCTGAAAAACTGTTTTTT,CASSSAGAEKLFF
.,.,TRBJ2-3,TRBV6-5,14,TGTGCCAGCAGCCCCGTCAGTAGCACAGATACGCAGTATTTT,CASSPVSSTDTQYF
.,once,TRBJ2-5,TRBV7-7,17,TGTGCTAGCAGCCCGTCAAGGGGAGTGACTACTGTTGAGACCCAGTACTTC,CASSPSRGVTTVETQYF
.,.,TRBJ2-7,TRBV11-2,14,TGTGCCAGCAGCTTAGATCAAAGGGCTTGGGAGCAGTACTTC,CASSLDQRAWEQYF
.,.,TRBJ2-2,TRBV11-3,13,TGTGCCAGCAGCTTACAGGGAGCCGGGGAGCTGTTTTTT,CASSLQGAGELFF
.,.,TRBJ2-5,TRBV6-8,13,TGTGCCAGCAGTGAGGACGGGGCCGGGACCCAGTACTTC,CASSEDGAGTQYF
TRBD1,.,TRBJ1-1,TRBV10-1,14,TGCGCCAGCAGCTCCGGACAGGGTAACACTGAAGCTTTCTTT,CASSSGQGNTEAFF
TRBD1,.,TRBJ1-2,TRBV18,17,TGTGCCAGCTCACCACCCGGGACAGGGGGAGGCTTTGATGGCTACACCTTC,CASSPPGTGGGFDGYTF
.,.,TRBJ2-7,TRBV2,12,TGTGCCAGCAGTGTCGACTTCTACGAGCAGTACTTC,CASSVDFYEQYF
.,.,TRBJ1-1,TRBV5-4,16,TGTGCCAGCAGGCGCGGGGGAGGTGGGATGAACACTGAAGCTTTCTTT,CASRRGGGGMNTEAFF
.,.,TRBJ2-3,TRBV6-1,12,TGTGCCAGCAGTGAATTGTTACTGGCGCAGTATTTT,CASSELLLAQYF
.,.,TRBJ2-1,TRBV11-2,16,TGTGCCAGCAGCTTAGGAACCGGTGCAGGTTACAATGAGCAGTTCTTC,CASSLGTGAGYNEQFF
.,.,TRBJ1-5,TRBV19,13,TGTGCCAGTAACGAACAGAGAAATCAGCCCCAGCATTTT,CASNEQRNQPQHF
.,.,TRBJ2-7,TRBV7-2,15,TGTGCCAGCAGCTCTAGTTACGGTCTAGGGCACGAGCAGTACTTC,CASSSSYGLGHEQYF
TRBD2,.,TRBJ2-2,TRBV15,14,TGTGCCACCAGGGCTAGCGGTAACACCGGGGAGCTGTTTTTT,CATRASGNTGELFF